Listed here are 18 T cell receptor beta chains from one sample, sequenced in a study of T cell repertoires in cytomegalovirus infection. In TCRdb, the reads were re-called with MiXCR into one record per CDR3 protein. The sample yields 700,000 to 900,000 distinct CDR3 sequences, under 35% seen once. These receptors' antigens are unknown. This sample comprised cultured CD8+ T cells from PBMCs, obtained from culture after CMV antigen stimulation. These receptors were collected from a human donor in good health (CMV status not recorded). Some clones in this sample may be carry-over from other donors' samples.

A word on this clonotype: A much more abundant neighbour one base away suggests this may be a read error. The J gene is TRBJ2-6, the V gene TRBV7-6; the D gene could be TRBD1 or TRBD2 (5 bases each). This CDR3 region has 17 residues. V shed 4 bases and J shed 5 bases, with 18 bases lying between them. Per the germline V gene, CDR1 is SGHVS and CDR2 is FNYEAQ. CDR3 DNA: TGTGCCAGCAGCTCAGGGACCCGGGGCGCTAGGGCCAACGTCCTGACTTTC. Amino acid sequence: CASSSGTRGARANVLTF.

This clonotype was counted between two and nine times. The rearrangement uses TRBV6-2 or TRBV6-3 and TRBJ2-1, with D perhaps matching TRBD1 (6 bases). Germline V lookup: CDR1 MNHEY, CDR2 SVGEGT. V lost 3 bases and J lost 5, with 17 bases in between. There are 16 residues in the CDR3. This CDR3 reads CASSYQGQGFNNEQFF. CDR3 sequence (DNA): TGTGCCAGCAGTTATCAGGGGCAGGGGTTCAACAATGAGCAGTTCTTC.

The J gene is TRBJ2-1, the V gene TRBV6-5; D remains ambiguous. V lost 0 bases, J lost 0 bases, and 12 bases lay in between. The CDR3 is 17 amino acids. The germline V gene has CDR1 MNHEY and CDR2 SVGAGI. The CDR3, as DNA: TGTGCCAGCAGTTACTCGTTAGGACGGAGCTCCTACAATGAGCAGTTCTTC. It is translated as CASSYSLGRSSYNEQFF.

The chain couples TRBV13 to TRBJ2-3; the D gene is possibly TRBD2 (5 bases). The CDR3 runs 16 residues. Germline V gene data show CDR1 as PRHDT and CDR2 as FYEKMQ (reference sequence). Deletions cut 5 bases from V and 0 bases from J, with 15 bases between. CDR3 sequence reads: CASSGPRVYSTDTQYF. CDR3 nucleotides: TGTGCCAGCAGCGGCCCGCGGGTTTATAGCACAGATACGCAGTATTTT. The full variable domain, completed using reference TRBV13 and TRBJ2-3, is AAGVIQSPRHLIKEKRETATLKCYPIPRHDTVYWYQQGPGQDPQFLISFYEKMQSDKGSIPDRFSAQQFSDYHSELNMSSLELGDSALYFCASSGPRVYSTDTQYFGPGTRLTVL.

This chain uses TRBV6-1 with TRBJ2-1; D unresolved. V was clipped by 4 bases and J by 2 bases, with 12 bases between them. The germline V gene encodes CDR1 MNHNS and CDR2 SASEGT. CDR3 size: 15 residues. The CDR3 nucleotides read TGTGCCAGCAGTGGTGGCAACCCAACCTACAATGAGCAGTTCTTC. This translates into CASSGGNPTYNEQFF.

This clonotype was detected ten times or more. The chain uses TRBV7-6 and TRBJ2-5; D tentatively fits TRBD1 or TRBD2 (5 bases each). The CDR3 totals 17 residues. The V gene lost 4 bases and the J gene lost 1 base, with 19 bases spanning the gap. Germline V gene sequence: CDR1 SGHVS, CDR2 FNYEAQ. CDR3: CASSSPRGDEAQETQYF. The CDR3 coding sequence is TGTGCCAGCAGCTCCCCTCGAGGGGATGAGGCCCAAGAGACCCAGTACTTC.

This chain joins TRBV19 and TRBJ2-4, with a weak D call TRBD2 (6 bases). Germline V CDR1 and CDR2: LNHDA, SQIVND (reference sequence). The CDR3 totals 17 residues. V was pared by 4 bases and J by 0 bases, with 16 bases between. The CDR3 loop is CASSTYYGTSAKNIQYF. The DNA of the CDR3 is TGTGCCAGTAGTACTTACTATGGGACTTCAGCCAAAAACATTCAGTACTTC.

The chain couples TRBV9 to TRBJ2-7; the match to TRBD2 covers 7 bases. Trimming cost V 0 bases and J 6 bases; bases outside gene matches: 6. The CDR3 contains 14 residues. CDR1 and CDR2 from the germline V gene are SGDLS and YYNGEE. CDR3 sequence (DNA): TGTGCCAGCAGCGTAGGACTAGCCTTCGTCGAGCAGTACTTC. It codes for CASSVGLAFVEQYF.

This chain uses TRBV2 with TRBJ1-1, with 7 bases lining up with TRBD1. The length of the CDR3 is 14 residues. The junction had 5 bases not matched to a gene; V was cut back by 7 bases and J by 0 bases. From germline, CDR1 is SNHLY and CDR2 FYNNEI. The CDR3 here is CASIGGGVNTEAFF. As DNA, the CDR3 is TGTGCCAGCATAGGGGGCGGGGTGAACACTGAAGCTTTCTTT.

This clonotype has just a few counts. V usage is TRBV10-3 and J usage is TRBJ1-1, with D possibly being TRBD1 (6 bases). CDR1 ENHRY and CDR2 SYGVKD come from the germline V gene. The CDR3 contains 14 residues. The V gene lost 7 bases and the J gene lost 2 bases, with 14 bases spanning the gap. For the CDR3, the DNA is TGTGCCATCACCGAGGGGGGGGCCAACACTGAAGCTTTCTTT. It encodes CAITEGGANTEAFF.

This clonotype was detected many times. This chain connects TRBV7-8 to TRBJ2-1, with TRBD1 as a possible D gene (5 bases). The germline CDR1 and CDR2 sequences are SGHVS and FQNEAQ. The CDR3 covers 15 residues. V was cut by 4 bases and J by 6 bases, with 16 bases left in between. The CDR3 reads CASSSPMGQGNEQFF. In DNA, the CDR3 is TGTGCCAGCAGCTCCCCCATGGGGCAGGGCAATGAGCAGTTCTTC. Based on the CDR3 plus reference TRBV7-8 and TRBJ2-1, the full variable domain is GAGVSQSPRYKVAKRGQDVALRCDPISGHVSLFWYQQALGQGPEFLTYFQNEAQLDKSGLPSDRFFAERPEGSVSTLKIQRTQQEDSAVYLCASSSPMGQGNEQFFGPGTRLTVL.

This clonotype was detected ten times or more. The rearrangement uses TRBV11-3 and TRBJ1-1, with 10 bases identical to TRBD1. The CDR3 sequence is 16 residues long. V dropped 1 base and J dropped 3; count of bases not matched to a gene: 5. Per germline, CDR1 SGHNT and CDR2 YENEEA. The chain's CDR3 is CASSLGGTGEDTEAFF. DNA of the CDR3: TGTGCCAGCAGCTTAGGTGGGACAGGGGAGGACACTGAAGCTTTCTTT.

Of note for this clonotype: This may come from a read error, since a much larger clone is one base off. The chain couples TRBV7-2 to TRBJ2-7, with TRBD1 matching over 9 bases. The CDR3 has 15 residues. Germline CDR1 reads SGHTA; CDR2 reads FQGNSA. The CDR3 region has the DNA TGTGCCAGCAGCTTCCAGACAGGGGGTCCGCGGGAGCTGTACTTC. It codes for CASSFQTGGPRELYF.

This chain links TRBV4-1 with TRBJ2-1; TRBD2 agrees at 9 bases. Germline CDR1 and CDR2: MGHRA and YSYEKL. This CDR3 has 16 residues. V shed 4 bases, J shed 5 bases, and the junction held 9 bases outside the gene matches. The CDR3 reads CASSRLAGDLNNEQFF. DNA of the CDR3: TGCGCCAGCAGCCGATTAGCGGGGGACCTTAACAATGAGCAGTTCTTC.

The V gene is TRBV24-1, the J gene TRBJ2-5; D is undetermined. CDR1 and CDR2 from the germline V gene are KGHDR and SFDVKD. V lost 3 bases, J lost 5 bases, and 15 bases lay in between. The CDR3 runs 15 residues. The CDR3 coding sequence is TGTGCCACCAGTGATGCGAAAACGCCGGTGGAGACCCAGTACTTC. It is translated as CATSDAKTPVETQYF.

J is TRBJ2-3 and V is TRBV7-6; 11 bases map to TRBD2. The CDR3 spans 18 residues. Trimming took 3 bases from V and 0 from J; bases not matched to a gene: 8. Looked up from germline, CDR1 is SGHVS and CDR2 is FNYEAQ. The CDR3, as DNA: TGTGCCAGCAGCTTTCTAGCGGGGGGACCAACTAGCACAGATACGCAGTATTTT. Translated: CASSFLAGGPTSTDTQYF.

Only a few counts were recorded for this clonotype. This chain uses TRBV7-2 with TRBJ2-7; the D call may be TRBD1 or TRBD2 (5 bases each). The CDR3 runs to 12 residues. CDR1 and CDR2 from the germline V gene are SGHTA and FQGNSA. The germline V and J ends were trimmed by 5 bases and 6 bases, with 11 bases remaining between them. The CDR3 loop reads CASSRGRLEQYF. The CDR3 bases are TGTGCCAGCAGCAGGGGACGGCTCGAGCAGTACTTC.

The table lists this clonotype with a few counts. The chain employs TRBV7-6 and TRBJ1-2, with TRBD1 matching over 7 bases. Germline CDR1 SGHVS, CDR2 FNYEAQ. The trim removed 5 bases at V and 6 bases at J, leaving 9 bases unmatched. The CDR3 extends over 14 amino acids. The chain's CDR3 is CASSAEGQLNGYTF. CDR3 DNA: TGTGCCAGCAGCGCCGAGGGACAGCTAAATGGCTACACCTTC.